A selection of T cell receptor beta chains follows, all from one sample in a study of molecular identifiers for immune sequencing clone quantification. TCRdb passed the PCR reads through MiXCR, listing each CDR3 protein once. Counted here are around 94,000 distinct CDR3 sequences, about 35% occurring once; the ten biggest clones make up approximately 10%. The sequenced sample consisted of naive CD8+ T cells from blood, with Jurkat cell RNA spiked in. These receptors all come from a human donor in good health. Some libraries in this study had Jurkat cell RNA spiked in. Each CDR3 is given with its conserved first and last residue. The order of the fields is clone size, V gene, D gene, J gene, CDR3 length, CDR3 DNA, CDR3 protein. A D gene is named only where the DNA matches it firmly. Expanded clones are given a class, and other clones once, few, many or no size at all.

many	TRBV5-1	-	TRBJ1-1	12	TGCGCCAGCAGCTTGGGGGGCCCTGAAGCTTTCTTT	CASSLGGPEAFF
few	TRBV11-2	-	TRBJ2-7	14	TGTGCCAGCAGCTTCGGTAGGGATTCATACGAGCAGTACTTC	CASSFGRDSYEQYF
-	TRBV21-1	-	TRBJ2-3	15	TGTGCCAGCAGCCTCAGGGAAGGGGGCACAGATACGCAGTATTTT	CASSLREGGTDTQYF
-	TRBV11-2	-	TRBJ1-2	13	TGTGCCAGCAGCACAACAGGGTTCTATGGCTACACCTTC	CASSTTGFYGYTF
-	TRBV6-5	-	TRBJ1-1	13	TGTGCCAGCAGTTACGCAAACAATCTTGAAGCTTTCTTT	CASSYANNLEAFF
-	TRBV7-3	-	TRBJ2-3	13	TGTGCCAGCAGCTCACATTTGAAGGATACGCAGTATTTT	CASSSHLKDTQYF
-	TRBV5-1	TRBD1	TRBJ2-5	14	TGCGCCAGCAGCTCCGGGACAGAACAAGAGACCCAGTACTTC	CASSSGTEQETQYF
many	TRBV7-2	-	TRBJ2-3	16	TGTGCCAGCAGCTTAGTACCGTTCAGCCCCTCAGATACGCAGTATTTT	CASSLVPFSPSDTQYF
once	TRBV29-1	-	TRBJ2-1	15	TGCAGCGTTGAGAGGAATAGCGTAGGGTACAATGAGCAGTTCTTC	CSVERNSVGYNEQFF
many	TRBV7-9	-	TRBJ2-5	13	TGTGCCAGCAGCTTCGGAGACCAAGAGACCCAGTACTTC	CASSFGDQETQYF
many	TRBV11-2	-	TRBJ2-3	15	TGTGCCAGCAGCCTGCTTCGAGGGGGCACAGATACGCAGTATTTT	CASSLLRGGTDTQYF
-	TRBV27	-	TRBJ2-2	13	TGTGCCAGCCAAGTCGGTTGGACCGGGGAGCTGTTTTTT	CASQVGWTGELFF
-	TRBV29-1	-	TRBJ2-2	12	TGCAGCGTTGTTTATCACACCGGGGAGCTGTTTTTT	CSVVYHTGELFF
-	TRBV24-1	-	TRBJ2-7	14	TGTGCCACCAGTGATCTGTCTTGGCCGGGAAGGCAGTACTTC	CATSDLSWPGRQYF
-	TRBV4-3	-	TRBJ2-7	13	TGCGCCAGCAGCCAAGGGCCCGGCTACGAGCAGTACTTC	CASSQGPGYEQYF
few	TRBV5-1	-	TRBJ1-1	15	TGCGCCAGCAGCACCCCCCCTGCAGGGTTCACTGAAGCTTTCTTT	CASSTPPAGFTEAFF
few	TRBV6-2/TRBV6-3	-	TRBJ2-1	14	TGTGCCAGCGGTTGGGCGGGTAAATACAATGAGCAGTTCTTC	CASGWAGKYNEQFF
-	TRBV5-1	TRBD2	TRBJ2-3	17	TGCGCCAGCAGCTTGGGCCATCTAGCGGGAGGGATAGATACGCAGTATTTT	CASSLGHLAGGIDTQYF
few	TRBV5-4	TRBD2	TRBJ2-3	18	TGTGCCAGCAGCTTGGTGGTTCTAGCGGAGACCTACACAGATACGCAGTATTTT	CASSLVVLAETYTDTQYF
many	TRBV7-9	-	TRBJ2-7	12	TGTGCCAGCAGCTTCAGGGGCGACGAGCAGTACTTC	CASSFRGDEQYF
-	TRBV5-4	-	TRBJ2-3	13	TGTGCCAGCAGAAGAGATTTGGCAGATACGCAGTATTTT	CASRRDLADTQYF
once	TRBV6-5	TRBD2	TRBJ2-7	14	TGTGCCAGCCGTCCTAGCGGGAGCTCCTGCGAGCAGTACTTC	CASRPSGSSCEQYF
-	TRBV2	TRBD2	TRBJ2-1	15	TGTGCCAGCAGCCAGACTAGCGGGCACTACAATGAGCAGTTCTTC	CASSQTSGHYNEQFF
few	TRBV5-1	TRBD2	TRBJ2-2	20	TGCGCCAGCAGCCCAACGGGGGGTTTCCACCTGTCCAGGTGGACCGGGGAGCTGTTTTTT	CASSPTGGFHLSRWTGELFF
few	TRBV2	-	TRBJ1-2	15	TGTGCCAGCAGAGAAGAACCGGGAGGAGCAAGTGGCTACACCTTC	CASREEPGGASGYTF
-	TRBV27	-	TRBJ2-7	15	TGTGCCAGCAAGCTGGGCGGGACGCCCCCTTCCCTTGAGTACTTC	CASKLGGTPPSLEYF
-	TRBV20-1	-	TRBJ2-2	11	TGCAGTGCTAGGGACTATGAGGAGCTGTTTTTT	CSARDYEELFF
few	TRBV7-3	-	TRBJ2-3	14	TGTGCCAGCAGCCATGGCGGATCGGAAGGTACGCAGTATTTT	CASSHGGSEGTQYF
-	TRBV28	-	TRBJ2-1	16	TGTGCCAGCAGTTTAATCTGGGGCAGCTCCTACAATGAGCAGTTCTTC	CASSLIWGSSYNEQFF
few	TRBV2	-	TRBJ2-7	13	TGTGCCAGCAGTGAAGCGCTTGTCTACGAGCAGTACTTC	CASSEALVYEQYF
-	TRBV28	-	TRBJ1-5	14	TGTGCCAGCACAACGACGGGGGAGAATCAGCCCCAGCAATTT	CASTTTGENQPQQF
-	TRBV6-6	-	TRBJ2-7	12	TGTGCCAGCGAGTGGCCCGGGCTCGAGCAGTACTTC	CASEWPGLEQYF
few	TRBV4-3	-	TRBJ2-2	16	TGCGCCAGCAGCCAAGATATCAGGGCTGGCACCGGGGAGCTGTTTTTT	CASSQDIRAGTGELFF
-	TRBV4-3	-	TRBJ2-3	16	TGCGCCAGCAGCCAAGATTCATCTAGCAGCACAGATACGCAGTATTTT	CASSQDSSSSTDTQYF
many	TRBV3-1	-	TRBJ1-5	17	TGTGCCAGCAGCCAAGATTCGCCGGTGAGGAACAATCAGCCCCAGCATTTT	CASSQDSPVRNNQPQHF
-	TRBV6-5	TRBD2	TRBJ2-5	13	TGTGCCAGCACGGCTAGCGGGAAGGAGACCCAGTACTTC	CASTASGKETQYF